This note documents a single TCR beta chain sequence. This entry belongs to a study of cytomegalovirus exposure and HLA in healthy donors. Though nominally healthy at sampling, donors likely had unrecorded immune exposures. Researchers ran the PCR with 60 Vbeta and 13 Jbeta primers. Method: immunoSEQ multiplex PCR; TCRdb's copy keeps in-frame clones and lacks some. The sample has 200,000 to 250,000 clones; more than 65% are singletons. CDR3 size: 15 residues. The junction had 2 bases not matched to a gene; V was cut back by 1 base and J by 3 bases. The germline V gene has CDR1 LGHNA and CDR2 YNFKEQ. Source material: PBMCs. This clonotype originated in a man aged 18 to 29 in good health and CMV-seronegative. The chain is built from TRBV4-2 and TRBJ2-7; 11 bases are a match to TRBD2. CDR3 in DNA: TGTGCCAGCAGCCAAGGGCTAGCGGGGGGCTACGAGCAGTACTTC. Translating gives CASSQGLAGGYEQYF.